Presented here are 8 T cell receptor beta chains from one specimen sequenced in a study of OX40 agonist ivuxolimab in advanced cancers. The method was immunoSEQ multiplex PCR; TCRdb's version includes in-frame clones alone and lacks a portion of them. The sample includes around 23,000 clones, approximately 80% of them seen just once. The specimen was CD4+ or CD8+ T cells sorted from blood, collected in a trial of the OX40 agonist ivuxolimab. Receptors originate from an adult with an advanced solid tumor such as melanoma, head and neck, liver or kidney cancer.

V usage is TRBV10-3 and J usage is TRBJ1-2, with D unresolved. Trimming took off 8 bases at V and 3 bases at J, with 10 bases between the two ends. This CDR3 has 12 amino acids. CDR1 is ENHRY, CDR2 SYGVKD, per germline. Here the CDR3 DNA reads TGTGCCATCTCGGAGGCTGACTATGGCTACACCTTC. Protein product: CAISEADYGYTF.

This chain uses TRBV11-3 with TRBJ1-1; TRBD1 might be the D (6 bases). The CDR3 consists of 15 residues. V gave up 5 bases and J gave up 3 bases, with 16 bases separating them. Germline V gene data show CDR1 as SGHNT and CDR2 as YENEEA. CDR3 DNA: TGTGCCAGCAGCCCACAGGGAAGGAGAGACACTGAAGCTTTCTTT. This gives the protein CASSPQGRRDTEAFF.

This clone rates as large. The chain recombines TRBV19 with TRBJ2-2; D perhaps matches TRBD2 (6 bases). CDR1 and CDR2 from the germline V gene are LNHDA and SQIVND (reference sequence). This CDR3 contains 14 residues. The V gene lost 7 bases and the J gene lost 3 bases, with 12 bases spanning the gap. The CDR3 here is CASTPDYYTGELFF. The DNA for the CDR3 is TGTGCCAGTACCCCGGACTACTACACCGGGGAGCTGTTTTTT.

V usage is TRBV7-2 and J usage is TRBJ2-5; possibly TRBD2 for D (6 bases). Germline loops: CDR1 SGHTA, CDR2 FQGNSA. Trimming removed 5 bases at V and 6 bases at J, with 19 bases between. This CDR3 is 15 amino acids long. CDR3 in amino acids: CASSLGLTETKTQYF. Here the CDR3 DNA reads TGTGCCAGCAGCCTAGGACTAACGGAAACAAAGACCCAGTACTTC.

This chain links TRBV28 with TRBJ1-2; D gene unclear. The ends were cut back, 2 bases at V and 8 bases at J, with 15 bases in the middle. The CDR3 loop spans 14 amino acids. Germline V lookup: CDR1 MDHEN, CDR2 SYDVKM. Here the CDR3 DNA reads TGTGCCAGCAGTTTAACGCTAGCAATGGGGGGCTACACCTTC. Translated, it gives CASSLTLAMGGYTF.

The gene calls are TRBV11-3 and TRBJ2-3; tentative D call: TRBD2 (5 bases). Trimming removed 8 bases from V and 2 bases from J, with 17 bases in between. Germline values: CDR1 SGHNT, CDR2 YENEEA. CDR3 length: 15 amino acids. The CDR3 here is CASSPGGSPTDTQYF. The CDR3 DNA sequence: TGTGCCAGCTCCCCAGGAGGAAGTCCCACAGATACGCAGTATTTT.

The chain uses TRBV20-1 and TRBJ2-5, with 7 bases that match TRBD2. V shed 5 bases, J shed 7 bases, and the junction held 1 base outside the gene matches. This CDR3 region has 10 residues. Per germline, CDR1 DFQATT and CDR2 SNEGSKA (reference sequence). As DNA, the CDR3 is TGCAGTGCTTCGGGGGGGACCCAGTACTTC. Protein sequence: CSASGGTQYF.

V gene TRBV6-1 combines with J gene TRBJ2-7; 8 nucleotides match TRBD1. The trim removed 5 bases at V and 4 bases at J, leaving 4 bases unmatched. Germline CDR1 reads MNHNS; CDR2 reads SASEGT. The CDR3 covers 13 residues. The CDR3 DNA is TGTGCCAGCAGTCTGGACAGGGTTTACGAGCAGTACTTC. Amino acids: CASSLDRVYEQYF.